This record concerns one TCR beta chain sequence. The antigen is unknown. This entry comes from a study of cytomegalovirus exposure and HLA in healthy donors. Study background: Earlier work reported approximately 110 million unique TCR beta sequences from 150 million to 200 million T cells. Study-wide findings and caveats: There were some public TCRs occurring in many donors, but most TCR sequences were rare. Most TCR beta V segments were productive about 87% or about 30% of the time in an earlier analysis.

The primer mix had 60 Vbeta and 13 Jbeta primers. Profiled with immunoSEQ multiplex PCR; TCRdb holds only in-frame clones, not every one. The sample contains over 110,000 clones, around 79% of which appear only once. Donors had nominal health at sampling but likely had unrecorded immune exposures. This CDR3 region has 17 residues. V gave up 0 bases and J gave up 1 base, with 16 bases separating them. Germline V lookup: CDR1 LNHNV, CDR2 YYDKDF (reference sequence). The specimen sequenced was PBMCs. This chain connects TRBV15 to TRBJ2-7; D is possibly TRBD1 (5 bases). This sequence originates from a female donor in good health and CMV-seronegative. CDR3 amino acids: CATSRDLDTLNSYEQYF. The CDR3 DNA sequence: TGTGCCACCAGCAGAGACCTGGACACTCTAAATTCCTACGAGCAGTACTTC. The full variable domain, rest sourced from reference TRBV15 and TRBJ2-7, is DAMVIQNPRYQVTQFGKPVTLSCSQTLNHNVMYWYQQKSSQAPKLLFHYYDKDFNNEADTPDNFQSRRPNTSFCFLDIRSPGLGDTAMYLCATSRDLDTLNSYEQYFGPGTRLTVT.